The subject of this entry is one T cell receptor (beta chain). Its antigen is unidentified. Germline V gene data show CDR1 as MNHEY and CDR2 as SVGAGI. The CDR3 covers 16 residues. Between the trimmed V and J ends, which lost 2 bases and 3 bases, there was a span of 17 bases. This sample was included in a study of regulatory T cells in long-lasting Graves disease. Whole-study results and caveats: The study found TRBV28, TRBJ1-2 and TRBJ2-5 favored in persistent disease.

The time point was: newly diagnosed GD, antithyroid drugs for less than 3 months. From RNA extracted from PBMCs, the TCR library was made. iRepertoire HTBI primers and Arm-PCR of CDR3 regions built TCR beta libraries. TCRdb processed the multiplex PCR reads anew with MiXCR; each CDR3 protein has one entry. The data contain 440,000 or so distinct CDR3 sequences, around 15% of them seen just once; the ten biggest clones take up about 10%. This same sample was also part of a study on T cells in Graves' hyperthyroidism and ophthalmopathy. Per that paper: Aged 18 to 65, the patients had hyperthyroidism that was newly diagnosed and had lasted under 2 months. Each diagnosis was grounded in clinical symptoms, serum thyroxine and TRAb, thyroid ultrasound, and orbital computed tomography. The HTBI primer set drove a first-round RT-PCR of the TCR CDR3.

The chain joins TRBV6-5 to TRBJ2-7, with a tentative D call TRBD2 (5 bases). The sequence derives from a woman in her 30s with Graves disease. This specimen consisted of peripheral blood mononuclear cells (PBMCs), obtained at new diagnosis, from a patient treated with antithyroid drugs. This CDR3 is CASSYTVTPGFYEQYF. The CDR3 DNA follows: TGTGCCAGCAGTTACACTGTGACACCGGGATTCTACGAGCAGTACTTC.